The TCR beta chain under discussion was sequenced for a study of PD-1 blockade in classical Hodgkin lymphoma. Study at large: With a 2-week interval, patients received intravenous nivolumab at 3 mg/kg.

All the patients suffered relapse after autologous stem cell transplantation, and brentuximab vedotin exposure differed. To note about this clone: What it binds is not known.

Findings of the study overall: In CD4+ cells, TCR diversity went up significantly by C4D1, but in CD8+ cells it did not. Exclusion covered patients beginning nivolumab under 1 year post-ASCT. Newly diagnosed patients were reported to start with lower TCR diversity than healthy donors.

The protocol was immunoSEQ multiplex PCR, while the TCRdb copy is restricted to in-frame clones and leaves out a portion. The sample consists of around 20,000 clones, 80% of them appearing once. This CDR3 comprises 16 residues. Germline V gene lookup returns CDR1 SGHRS and CDR2 YFSETQ. Trimming took 5 bases from V and 0 from J, leaving 15 bases between them. The V call is TRBV5-1, the J call TRBJ1-3; D call uncertain. The clonotype was recovered from a human donor with classical Hodgkin lymphoma. Sequencing used peripheral blood mononuclear cells (PBMCs), obtained before the second cycle of nivolumab. CDR3 protein: CASSKTGLSSGNTIYF. The CDR3 coding sequence is TGCGCCAGCAGTAAAACCGGGCTTTCCTCTGGAAACACCATATATTTT.